These 15 T cell receptor beta chains were all obtained from the same sample, sequenced in a study of response to subunit inactivated influenza vaccine (dated by TCRdb to 2016 to 2019). The library relied on RT-PCR. The listed sequencing device is Illumina HiSeq 2500. TCRdb trimmed the raw reads at Q25, called clones with MiXCR and kept productive beta chains. Merged by CDR3 protein, the rows form single entries marked with the most common genes and DNA. The sample has 400,000 to 650,000 distinct CDR3 sequences on record, about 7.2% of them singletons. The ten largest account for approximately 14% of the sample. The input for sequencing was PBMCs from blood, taken roughly 24 months after vaccination. These receptor sequences come from a man aged 45 to 75 who received an inactivated influenza vaccine. Donor details come from another sample of the same person, matched by shared clones.

V usage is TRBV2 and J usage is TRBJ2-1; TRBD2 might be the D (5 bases). Germline V gives CDR1 SNHLY, CDR2 FYNNEI. The CDR3 length is 14 residues. Trimming left V 5 bases short and J 8 bases short, with 16 bases between. The CDR3 sequence: CASSNSVGKYEQFF. The CDR3, as DNA: TGTGCCAGCAGTAATAGCGTGGGGAAATATGAGCAGTTCTTC.

The table lists this clonotype with a few counts. This sequence joins TRBV28 and TRBJ2-5; TRBD1 matches at 9 bases. The CDR3 totals 17 residues. V lost 5 bases and J lost 5; bases outside the gene matches: 15. The germline V gene has CDR1 MDHEN and CDR2 SYDVKM. This chain's CDR3 is CASSPPSWDRVRETQYF. The CDR3 DNA reads as TGTGCCAGCAGTCCACCATCTTGGGACAGGGTTCGCGAGACCCAGTACTTC.

This clonotype was observed a few times. The V call is TRBV7-9, the J call TRBJ2-7; D may correspond to TRBD1 or TRBD2 (6 bases each). Trimming took off 5 bases at V and 3 bases at J, with 17 bases between the two ends. The CDR3 totals 15 residues. Germline-derived CDR1 and CDR2 are SEHNR and FQNEAQ (reference sequence). DNA of the CDR3: TGTGCCAGCAGCCCCCGTGGGGGGCGGATCTACGAGCAGTACTTC. It codes for CASSPRGGRIYEQYF.

Only a few counts were recorded for this clonotype. The chain joins TRBV5-1 to TRBJ2-5; 8 nucleotides agree with TRBD2. V lost 3 bases, J lost 4 bases, and 11 bases stayed unmatched. In germline, CDR1 is SGHRS, CDR2 YFSETQ. This CDR3 contains 16 residues. CDR3 residues: CASSWAVAGRGETQYF. CDR3 sequence (DNA): TGCGCCAGCAGCTGGGCGGTAGCGGGGCGAGGAGAGACCCAGTACTTC.

The rearrangement uses TRBV29-1 and TRBJ2-6, with D perhaps TRBD1 (5 bases). The length of the CDR3 is 16 residues. Germline V CDR1 and CDR2: SQVTM, ANQGSEA. V was shortened by 6 bases and J by 4 bases, with 19 bases between the two germline ends. The CDR3 nucleotides read TGCAGCGTCCTAGTCGGACATTCGAGGGGGGCCAACGTCCTGACTTTC. This gives the protein CSVLVGHSRGANVLTF.

The chain combines TRBV28 with TRBJ2-7; 7 positions agree with TRBD2. The length of the CDR3 is 13 residues. J was trimmed by 5 bases and V by 7 bases; bases with no gene match: 8. Per the germline V gene, CDR1 is MDHEN and CDR2 is SYDVKM. CDR3 protein: CASNFRLADEQYF. The CDR3 DNA sequence: TGTGCCAGCAATTTTAGGCTAGCGGACGAGCAGTACTTC.

The J gene is TRBJ2-1, the V gene TRBV3-1, with 7 bases fitting TRBD2. This CDR3 has 16 residues. Trimming removed 4 bases from V and 7 bases from J; junction bases left unmatched: 13. Per the germline V gene, CDR1 is LGHDT and CDR2 is YNNKEL (reference sequence). CDR3 protein: CASSRYAGDLGNEQFF. The CDR3 DNA is TGTGCCAGCAGCCGATATGCGGGAGACCTTGGAAATGAGCAGTTCTTC.

This clonotype was counted a few times. The chain is built from TRBV12-3 or TRBV12-4 and TRBJ2-1, with D uncertain. The CDR3 is 15 amino acids. Trimming cost V 3 bases and J 3 bases, with 12 bases left between them. This chain's CDR3 is CASSFGWSSYNEQFF. CDR3 nucleotide sequence: TGTGCCAGCAGTTTTGGCTGGTCAAGCTACAATGAGCAGTTCTTC.

This clonotype was counted between two and nine times. The rearrangement links TRBV11-2 to TRBJ1-2; D perhaps matches TRBD1 (5 bases). Germline CDR1 and CDR2: SGHAT and FQNNGV. CDR3 length: 14 residues. V was shortened by 4 bases and J by 4 bases, with 13 bases between the two germline ends. The CDR3 nucleotides are TGTGCCAGCAGCTCTTACCGGGACGTCTATGGCTACACCTTC. Its translation: CASSSYRDVYGYTF.

The chain recombines TRBV6-6 with TRBJ2-7; D is possibly TRBD1 (5 bases). The germline gives CDR1 MNHNY, CDR2 SVGAGI (reference sequence). The CDR3 consists of 12 residues. V gave up 6 bases and J gave up 2 bases, with 8 bases separating them. The CDR3 loop reads CASRYRPYEQYF. As DNA, the CDR3 is TGTGCCAGCAGGTACAGGCCCTACGAGCAGTACTTC.

The chain has TRBV16 and TRBJ2-7; D perhaps matches TRBD1 (6 bases). The CDR3 sequence is 11 residues long. With 4 bases removed from V and 8 bases from J, the gap between germline ends came to 9 bases. Germline CDR1 reads KGHSY; CDR2 reads FQNENV. CDR3: CASSPQGQQYF. The CDR3 DNA reads TGTGCCAGCAGCCCACAGGGCCAGCAGTACTTC.

This clonotype appeared a few times. J is TRBJ2-2 and V is TRBV29-1; D unclear. Germline V gene sequence: CDR1 SQVTM, CDR2 ANQGSEA. This CDR3 has 15 amino acids. V was clipped by 4 bases and J by 0 bases, with 12 bases between them. This CDR3 is CSVALGSANTGELFF. CDR3 coding DNA: TGCAGCGTTGCCCTTGGCTCCGCGAACACCGGGGAGCTGTTTTTT.

A few counts support this clonotype. The chain combines TRBV24-1 with TRBJ2-3; 10 nucleotides align to TRBD1. Germline V gene data show CDR1 as KGHDR and CDR2 as SFDVKD. The junction had 4 bases not matched to a gene; V was cut back by 7 bases and J by 4 bases. CDR3 length equals 14 residues. The CDR3 sequence is CATRAGTGADTQYF. The CDR3 region has the DNA TGTGCCACCAGGGCCGGGACAGGGGCAGATACGCAGTATTTT.

This clonotype has just a few counts. J is TRBJ1-3 and V is TRBV18; D gene uncertain. V lost 3 bases and J 8 bases, leaving 11 bases between the germline ends. The CDR3 sequence is 13 residues long. Germline CDR1 KGHSH, CDR2 LQKENI. CDR3 DNA: TGTGCCAGCTCACCGGTGAGCGCGGACACCATATATTTT. Its protein product is CASSPVSADTIYF. The whole variable domain, remainder taken from reference TRBV18 and TRBJ1-3, is NAGVMQNPRHLVRRRGQEARLRCSPMKGHSHVYWYRQLPEEGLKFMVYLQKENIIDESGMPKERFSAEFPKEGPSILRIQQVVRGDSAAYFCASSPVSADTIYFGEGSWLTVV.

This clonotype was counted between two and nine times. The rearrangement joins TRBV24-1 to TRBJ2-3, with D possibly being TRBD1 (5 bases). CDR3 length: 15 residues. The V gene lost 3 bases and the J gene lost 0 bases, with 9 bases spanning the gap. Germline CDR1 KGHDR, CDR2 SFDVKD. For the CDR3, the DNA is TGTGCCACCAGTGATGGAAAGGGGAGCACAGATACGCAGTATTTT. As protein: CATSDGKGSTDTQYF.